This TCR beta chain originates from a study of T cell responses to AZD1222 COVID-19 vaccine. Only in-frame clones appear in the TCRdb table, and some are missing; sequencing was by immunoSEQ multiplex PCR. The sample has some 150,000 clones; roughly 87% are singletons. Study-wide findings and caveats: Rises in breadth and depth of Spike-specific TCRs came after two AZD1222 doses. It was only a handful of AZD1222 recipients who were seropositive at baseline.

With respect to this clone: The target antigen is unknown.

This CDR3 has 14 amino acids. V shed 5 bases and J shed 7 bases, with 14 bases lying between them. In germline, CDR1 is SGHVS, CDR2 FQNEAQ. The sample consisted of peripheral blood, taken 28 days after the second dose of the MenACWY control vaccine. The chain is built from TRBV7-8 and TRBJ1-4; no clear D. This receptor was taken from an adult who received the MenACWY meningococcal vaccine as a control. CDR3 loop: CASSVDLGGEKLFF. For the CDR3, the DNA is TGTGCCAGCAGCGTAGATCTGGGCGGTGAAAAACTGTTTTTT.